This T cell receptor (beta chain) was documented in a study of T cells in Graves' hyperthyroidism and ophthalmopathy. Study-level background: Pretreatment peripheral blood was obtained at initial diagnosis.

V gave up 0 bases and J gave up 11 bases, with 7 bases separating them. The CDR3 loop spans 11 amino acids. The V gene's germline CDR1 is LGHDT and CDR2 YNNKEL (reference sequence). Points from the study as a whole: The model predicted ophthalmopathy a median roughly six months before onset.

RNA transcripts served as the template for amplifying TCR beta CDR3 regions. Primed by the HTBI set, a first-round RT-PCR was run on the TCR CDR3. One entry per CDR3 protein results from TCRdb running MiXCR on the multiplex PCR reads. The sample has about 52,000 distinct CDR3 sequences; under 50% are singletons. At least ten counts were recorded for this clonotype. Its antigen is as yet unknown. Patients affected by ophthalmopathy presented a Clinical Activity Score of at least 3, a NOSPECS grade of at least 4, and disease duration below 3 months. This sample holds PBMCs from approximately 9 ml fresh peripheral blood.

This chain connects TRBV3-1 to TRBJ1-1; D perhaps matches TRBD1 (6 bases). This receptor was identified in a woman aged 45 to 65 with Graves' ophthalmopathy. The sequencing sample was made of blood. CDR3: CASSQEGGAFF. Here the CDR3 DNA reads TGTGCCAGCAGCCAAGAGGGGGGCGCTTTCTTT.